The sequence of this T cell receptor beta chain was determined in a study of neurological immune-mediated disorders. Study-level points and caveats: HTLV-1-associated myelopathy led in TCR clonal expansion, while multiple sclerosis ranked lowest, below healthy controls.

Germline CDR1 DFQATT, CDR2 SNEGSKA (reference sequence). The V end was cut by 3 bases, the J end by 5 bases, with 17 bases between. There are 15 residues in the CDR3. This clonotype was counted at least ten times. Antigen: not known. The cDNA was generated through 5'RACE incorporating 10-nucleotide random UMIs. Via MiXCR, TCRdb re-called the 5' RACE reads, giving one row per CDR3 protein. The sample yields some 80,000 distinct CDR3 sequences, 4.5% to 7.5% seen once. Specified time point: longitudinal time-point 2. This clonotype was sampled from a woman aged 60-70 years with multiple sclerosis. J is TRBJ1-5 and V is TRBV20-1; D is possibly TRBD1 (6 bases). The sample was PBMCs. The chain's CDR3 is CSASWGGQQDQPQHF. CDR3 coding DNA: TGCAGTGCTAGTTGGGGTGGACAGCAAGATCAGCCCCAGCATTTT.